The 32 T cell receptor beta chains reported below all come from one sample, sequenced in a study of blood T cell repertoires in COVID-19 (TCRdb year 2020). Libraries came from the immunoSEQ multiplex PCR assay. TCRdb holds this immuneACCESS table with in-frame rearrangements only. Some clones are missing; in checked studies, unresolved V genes explain under half, and the rest has no known cause. The sample data list 260,000 or so clones, and roughly 87% of these were observed just once. The ten biggest clones cover 9% to 9.5% of the sample. The sequencing sample was made of peripheral blood. The receptor set was obtained from a man aged 18 to 35 with active or convalescent COVID-19.

In this sample, this clone turned up once. The chain is built from TRBV5-4 and TRBJ1-1; D is possibly TRBD1 (6 bases). CDR1 is SGHNT and CDR2 is YYREEE in the germline V gene (reference sequence). The CDR3 runs 14 residues. V lost 0 bases to trimming and J lost 6 bases, with 12 bases between them. CDR3 coding DNA: TGTGCCAGCAGCTTGGAAGGGGGTAGCGCTGAAGCTTTCTTT. Translated, it gives CASSLEGGSAEAFF.

The chain couples TRBV9 to TRBJ2-2; 10 bases are shared with TRBD2. The CDR3 is 17 residues long. Per germline, CDR1 SGDLS and CDR2 YYNGEE. With 4 bases clipped from V and 7 bases from J, the junction kept 13 bases outside the gene matches. CDR3 in DNA: TGTGCCAGCAGCTCGAGGGCCGGGACTAGCGTGCTCGGGGAGCTGTTTTTT. Protein product: CASSSRAGTSVLGELFF.

The J gene is TRBJ1-1, the V gene TRBV21-1. TRBV21-1 is reported as a pseudogene. CDR3 length: 19 residues. The CDR3 loop is CASSKPREGGEWQNTEAFF. DNA for the CDR3: TGTGCCAGCAGCAAACCCCGGGAGGGCGGCGAGTGGCAGAACACTGAAGCTTTCTTT.

The chain is built from TRBV29-1 and TRBJ1-2, with 10 positions matching TRBD1. Germline V gene sequence: CDR1 SQVTM, CDR2 ANQGSEA. The V and J ends lost 4 bases and 4 bases, in that order; junction bases with no gene match: 6. This CDR3 is 14 amino acids long. The CDR3 sequence: CSVGRDRGVYGYTF. The CDR3 DNA follows: TGCAGCGTTGGACGGGACAGGGGTGTCTATGGCTACACCTTC.

This clone has only a few counts. The chain links TRBV7-8 to TRBJ1-1; TRBD1 is a possible D gene (6 bases). Germline values: CDR1 SGHVS, CDR2 FQNEAQ. V was shortened by 2 bases and J by 0 bases, with 13 bases between the two germline ends. This CDR3 is built from 16 residues. CDR3 sequence: CASSLRDRSLNTEAFF. The CDR3, as DNA: TGTGCCAGCAGCTTACGTGACAGGAGTCTGAACACTGAAGCTTTCTTT. Full variable domain (missing parts from reference TRBV7-8 and TRBJ1-1): GAGVSQSPRYKVAKRGQDVALRCDPISGHVSLFWYQQALGQGPEFLTYFQNEAQLDKSGLPSDRFFAERPEGSVSTLKIQRTQQEDSAVYLCASSLRDRSLNTEAFFGQGTRLTVV.

The chain has TRBV7-2 and TRBJ2-1; D is ambiguous. The CDR3 extends over 14 amino acids. Trimming stripped 0 bases from V and 6 bases from J, with 9 bases between. Germline CDR1 SGHTA, CDR2 FQGNSA. In nucleotides, the CDR3 is TGTGCCAGCAGCTTAGCGGCGGCTGCCAATGAGCAGTTCTTC. It codes for CASSLAAAANEQFF. Looking up the rest from reference TRBV7-2 and TRBJ2-1 gives the full variable domain: GAGVSQSPSNKVTEKGKDVELRCDPISGHTALYWYRQSLGQGLEFLIYFQGNSAPDKSGLPSDRFSAERTGGSVSTLTIQRTQQEDSAVYLCASSLAAAANEQFFGPGTRLTVL.

V gene TRBV3-1 (or the pseudogene TRBV3-2) combines with J gene TRBJ2-4, with 8 bases identical to TRBD2. The CDR3 covers 19 residues. Germline loops: CDR1 LGHDT, CDR2 YNNKEL (reference sequence). The V and J ends lost 4 bases and 0 bases, in that order; junction bases with no gene match: 14. Here the CDR3 DNA reads TGTGCCAGCAGCCCCGGTCCGGGACTAGAGAGTCTAGCCAAAAACATTCAGTACTTC. It translates to CASSPGPGLESLAKNIQYF.

V is TRBV5-8 and J is TRBJ1-4; D remains ambiguous. From germline, CDR1 is SGHTS and CDR2 YDEGEE. The CDR3 length is 15 residues. Between the trimmed V and J ends, which lost 1 base and 3 bases, there was a span of 10 bases. The CDR3, as DNA: TGTGCCAGCAGCTTGCACGAGGTCCCTAATGAAAAACTGTTTTTT. Its protein is CASSLHEVPNEKLFF.

This chain links TRBV27 with TRBJ2-5, with TRBD2 matching over 15 bases. This CDR3 is built from 18 residues. The V gene's germline CDR1 is MNHEY and CDR2 SMNVEV (reference sequence). V gave up 1 base and J gave up 1 base; unmatched junction bases: 4. The CDR3, as DNA: TGTGCCAGCAGTTTATTTGGGACTAGCGGGGGGCTCCAAGAGACCCAGTACTTC. This encodes CASSLFGTSGGLQETQYF.

The chain carries TRBV6-6 and TRBJ2-7, with 7 bases identical to TRBD1. Looked up from germline, CDR1 is MNHNY and CDR2 is SVGAGI (reference sequence). The CDR3 contains 14 residues. Trimming at V came to 7 bases and at J to 2 bases, leaving 8 bases not matched to a gene. The CDR3 loop reads CASTGTARTYEQYF. CDR3 nucleotides: TGTGCCAGCACCGGGACAGCGAGAACCTACGAGCAGTACTTC.

The chain is built from TRBV5-4 and TRBJ2-2; D is perhaps TRBD2 (6 bases). Between the trimmed V and J ends, which lost 7 bases and 3 bases, there was a span of 10 bases. The CDR3 is 13 residues long. The germline CDR1 and CDR2 sequences are SGHNT and YYREEE (reference sequence). The DNA of the CDR3 is TGTGCCAGCTTCGGGGGATACACCGGGGAGCTGTTTTTT. Amino acid sequence: CASFGGYTGELFF. Using reference TRBV5-4 and TRBJ2-2 for the parts outside the CDR3, the full variable domain is ETGVTQSPTHLIKTRGQQVTLRCSSQSGHNTVSWYQQALGQGPQFIFQYYREEENGRGNFPPRFSGLQFPNYSSELNVNALELDDSALYLCASFGGYTGELFFGEGSRLTVL.

The genes are TRBV7-6 and TRBJ2-1; 11 bases are shared with TRBD2. The CDR3 is 15 amino acids. The germline CDR1 and CDR2 sequences are SGHVS and FNYEAQ. The ends lost 7 bases at V and 0 bases at J; junction bases unmatched: 2. CDR3 residues: CASTSGGSSYNEQFF. CDR3 coding DNA: TGTGCCAGCACTAGCGGGGGGAGCTCCTACAATGAGCAGTTCTTC.

This sequence joins TRBV4-1 and TRBJ2-5; 12 bases agree with TRBD2. V shed 1 base, J shed 5 bases, and the junction held 11 bases outside the gene matches. From germline, CDR1 is MGHRA and CDR2 YSYEKL. The CDR3 length is 18 residues. CDR3 in DNA: TGCGCCAGCAGCCAAGTCCGACTAGCGGGAGCCTCTCGGGAGACCCAGTACTTC. Protein sequence: CASSQVRLAGASRETQYF.

The V gene is TRBV24-1, the J gene TRBJ2-2, with D possibly being TRBD1 (6 bases). This CDR3 has 14 residues. Germline loops: CDR1 KGHDR, CDR2 SFDVKD. V shed 4 bases and J shed 3 bases, with 8 bases lying between them. CDR3 DNA: TGTGCCACCAGTGAGGGGGCGTACACCGGGGAGCTGTTTTTT. Residues: CATSEGAYTGELFF.

The CDR3 nucleotides read TGCGCCAGCAGCTTGGATTTGGGGTCAGCGGACGAGCAGTACTTC. Amino acids: CASSLDLGSADEQYF. The V and J genes are TRBV5-1 and TRBJ2-7; TRBD2 is a possible D gene (5 bases). Trimming left V 0 bases short and J 5 bases short, with 15 bases between. Per the germline V gene, CDR1 is SGHRS and CDR2 is YFSETQ. The length of the CDR3 is 15 residues.

The chain combines TRBV27 with TRBJ2-3; D is undetermined. V was cut by 2 bases and J by 0 bases, with 3 bases left in between. From germline, CDR1 is MNHEY and CDR2 SMNVEV (reference sequence). The CDR3 runs 13 residues. CDR3 nucleotide sequence: TGTGCCAGCAGTTTACCTAGCACAGATACGCAGTATTTT. This codes for CASSLPSTDTQYF.

The chain couples TRBV6-5 to TRBJ1-2; TRBD1 might be the D (6 bases). Trimming pared 4 bases from V and 4 bases from J, leaving 16 bases between. The CDR3 is made up of 15 amino acids. Germline V gene sequence: CDR1 MNHEY, CDR2 SVGAGI. The CDR3 DNA sequence: TGTGCCAGCAGTTCCCCGGGACACAGATCCTATGGCTACACCTTC. Translation gives CASSSPGHRSYGYTF.

The rearrangement uses TRBV27 and TRBJ2-3, with 9 bases matching TRBD2. The CDR3 spans 17 residues. Germline V CDR1 and CDR2: MNHEY, SMNVEV (reference sequence). The V segment lost 5 bases and the J segment 1 base; nucleotides outside the gene matches: 10. CDR3 residues: CASSPPRLAGGTDTQYF. CDR3 in DNA: TGTGCCAGCAGTCCCCCCCGGTTAGCGGGGGGCACAGATACGCAGTATTTT.

The V call is TRBV29-1, the J call TRBJ1-2; TRBD1 aligns across 8 bases. The CDR3 totals 14 residues. The trim removed 6 bases at V and 8 bases at J, leaving 14 bases unmatched. CDR1 is SQVTM, CDR2 ANQGSEA, per germline. The CDR3 loop reads CSVPAQGEGTGYTF. The CDR3 nucleotides read TGCAGCGTGCCTGCACAGGGGGAAGGGACGGGCTACACCTTC.

This rearrangement joins TRBV3-1 (or the pseudogene TRBV3-2) to TRBJ1-6; no reliable D call. This CDR3 contains 19 residues. V was trimmed by 3 bases and J by 0 bases, leaving 18 bases between them. CDR1 and CDR2 from the germline V gene are LGHDT and YNNKEL (reference sequence). The CDR3 reads CASSHSPGVGSSYNSPLHF. CDR3 nucleotide sequence: TGTGCCAGCAGCCACTCGCCTGGGGTGGGGAGCTCCTATAATTCACCCCTCCACTTT.

The V call is TRBV2, the J call TRBJ1-1, with TRBD1 as a possible D gene (5 bases). The V end was cut by 3 bases, the J end by 6 bases, with 11 bases between. Germline values: CDR1 SNHLY, CDR2 FYNNEI. The CDR3 runs 13 residues. In DNA, the CDR3 is TGTGCCAGCAGTGACAGGGCTGTGGCTGAAGCTTTCTTT. The encoded protein is CASSDRAVAEAFF.

This sequence joins TRBV18 and TRBJ2-1, with D hard to call. Germline loops: CDR1 KGHSH, CDR2 LQKENI. V shed 4 bases and J shed 0 bases, with 10 bases lying between them. The CDR3 spans 15 residues. CDR3 DNA: TGTGCCAGCTCACAGACTCTAAGCTCCTACAATGAGCAGTTCTTC. Translating gives CASSQTLSSYNEQFF.

The chain employs TRBV6-5 and TRBJ2-7; 9 bases align to TRBD1. CDR1 and CDR2 from the germline V gene are MNHEY and SVGAGI. V was pared by 6 bases and J by 7 bases, with 10 bases of the junction left unmatched. The CDR3 runs to 14 residues. CDR3 amino acids: CASSEGQGGEEQYF. In DNA form, the CDR3 reads TGTGCCAGCAGCGAGGGACAGGGAGGTGAGGAGCAGTACTTC.

V gene TRBV19 combines with J gene TRBJ2-3; D unclear. The germline CDR1 and CDR2 sequences are LNHDA and SQIVND (reference sequence). The V and J ends lost 9 bases and 4 bases respectively, with 17 bases between them. CDR3 length: 14 amino acids. This CDR3 reads CASRPTQSSDTQYF. In nucleotides, the CDR3 is TGTGCCAGCCGCCCAACCCAGTCGTCAGATACGCAGTATTTT.

The chain carries TRBV6-1 and TRBJ2-7; 15 positions agree with TRBD2. V shed 4 bases, J shed 8 bases, and the junction held 9 bases outside the gene matches. The CDR3 is 16 amino acids. Germline loops: CDR1 MNHNS, CDR2 SASEGT. In DNA form, the CDR3 reads TGTGCCAGCAGTGTCCGGACTAGCGGGGGGGCCTATAAGCAGTACTTC. This codes for CASSVRTSGGAYKQYF.

The V call is TRBV3-1 (or the pseudogene TRBV3-2), the J call TRBJ1-3; no reliable D call. This CDR3 is built from 12 residues. V gave up 8 bases and J gave up 0 bases, with 5 bases separating them. Per germline, CDR1 LGHDT and CDR2 YNNKEL (reference sequence). The CDR3 loop reads CASRYSGNTIYF. The CDR3 DNA follows: TGTGCCAGCCGTTACTCTGGAAACACCATATATTTT.

The rearrangement links TRBV6-5 to TRBJ2-5; TRBD1 aligns across 8 bases. The junction had 10 bases not matched to a gene; V was cut back by 6 bases and J by 4 bases. The germline gives CDR1 MNHEY, CDR2 SVGAGI. The CDR3 contains 15 residues. In nucleotides, the CDR3 is TGTGCCAGCAGCTCATATACAGGGGGGAGAGAGACCCAGTACTTC. Translated, it gives CASSSYTGGRETQYF.

This chain connects TRBV18 to TRBJ2-6, with 8 nucleotides matching TRBD1. Trimming took 3 bases from V and 2 from J; bases not matched to a gene: 6. Germline CDR1 reads KGHSH; CDR2 reads LQKENI. This CDR3 is built from 17 residues. The CDR3 sequence is CASSPNTGGAGANVLTF. DNA of the CDR3: TGTGCCAGCTCACCTAACACAGGGGGAGCTGGGGCCAACGTCCTGACTTTC.

V gene TRBV5-6 combines with J gene TRBJ2-7; D might be TRBD2 (5 bases). The CDR3 runs 13 residues. Trimming cost V 1 base and J 4 bases, with 9 bases left between them. Germline V gene lookup returns CDR1 SGHDT and CDR2 YYEEEE. Here the CDR3 DNA reads TGTGCCAGCAGCTTGCCAGCGGATTACGAGCAGTACTTC. This encodes CASSLPADYEQYF.

The rearrangement links TRBV4-1 to TRBJ2-4, with D perhaps TRBD1 (5 bases). Looked up from germline, CDR1 is MGHRA and CDR2 is YSYEKL. Trimming pared 3 bases from V and 2 bases from J, leaving 17 bases between. The CDR3 is 17 amino acids. CDR3 DNA: TGCGCCAGCAGCCACCTTTGGCGGTGGGGCACCAAAAACATTCAGTACTTC. Translating it yields CASSHLWRWGTKNIQYF.

This clone was found a few times. The V gene is TRBV14, the J gene TRBJ1-2; D ambiguous. V was pared by 1 base and J by 7 bases, with 10 bases between. The CDR3 spans 13 residues. The germline V gene encodes CDR1 SGHDN and CDR2 FVKESK. CDR3 bases: TGTGCCAGCAGCCAAGTATTTACGAGTGGCTACACCTTC. As protein: CASSQVFTSGYTF.

This sequence joins TRBV7-9 and TRBJ1-5; 7 bases align to TRBD1. CDR3 length: 17 residues. Per germline, CDR1 SEHNR and CDR2 FQNEAQ (reference sequence). The J segment lost 3 bases and the V segment lost 4 bases, leaving 12 bases of the junction unmatched. The CDR3 reads CASSSTGPTGANQPQHF. CDR3 bases: TGTGCCAGCAGCTCCACCGGGCCTACAGGGGCCAATCAGCCCCAGCATTTT.